The 9 T cell receptor beta chains listed next were all sequenced from one sample in a study of T cells expressing NK-cell markers. Following a re-call of the 5' RACE reads, TCRdb has one entry per CDR3 protein and lacks DNA. The sample has more than 400,000 distinct CDR3 sequences. Sequencing was carried out using blood T cells: a sorted CD56 or NKG2C T cell subset, CD4+ or CD8+ T cells, or bulk PBMC T cells (not recorded which). The source is a woman aged 18 to 75 in good health.

The chain joins TRBV12-3 or TRBV12-4 to TRBJ2-3. CDR3 length: 17 residues. This CDR3 is CASIPGASLRSTDTQYF.

The chain's CDR3 is CASSQDEGRGRNIQYF. The chain employs TRBV4-2 and TRBJ2-4; the TCRdb call, TRBD2, lacks DNA for checking. Germline CDR1 reads LGHNA; CDR2 reads YNFKEQ. The CDR3 spans 16 residues.

This rearrangement joins TRBV5-1 to TRBJ1-1; TCRdb's D gene call, TRBD1, goes unchecked for lack of DNA. This CDR3 contains 15 residues. Germline CDR1 reads SGHRS; CDR2 reads YFSETQ. The CDR3 is CASSLAGGINTEAFF.

This chain uses TRBV5-1 with TRBJ1-1; TCRdb proposes TRBD1, but this gene call is untestable without DNA. Per germline, CDR1 SGHRS and CDR2 YFSETQ. The length of the CDR3 is 14 residues. The CDR3 sequence is CASSPARVNTEAFF.

This CDR3 reads CASSLRLADRGEQFF. V and J are TRBV11-2 and TRBJ2-1; TCRdb reports TRBD2, a call that lacks DNA to check it against. Germline CDR1 is SGHAT and CDR2 is FQNNGV. This CDR3 has 15 residues.

CDR3 protein: CASSYRPEAQPQHF. The chain links TRBV6-2 or TRBV6-3 to TRBJ1-5. The germline gives CDR1 MNHEY, CDR2 SVGEGT. This CDR3 contains 14 residues.

This chain connects TRBV6-5 to TRBJ1-1; the D gene TCRdb calls, TRBD1, cannot be checked with no DNA. This CDR3 has 14 amino acids. Germline V CDR1 and CDR2: MNHEY, SVGAGI. This CDR3 reads CASSYSPGSTEAFF.

CDR3 sequence: CASSPTGDNSPLHF. The V and J genes are TRBV18 and TRBJ1-6; TCRdb indicates TRBD1, and absent DNA this call remains unverified. This CDR3 is 14 amino acids long. The germline V gene has CDR1 KGHSH and CDR2 LQKENI. Filled out from reference TRBV18 and TRBJ1-6, the complete variable domain reads NAGVMQNPRHLVRRRGQEARLRCSPMKGHSHVYWYRQLPEEGLKFMVYLQKENIIDESGMPKERFSAEFPKEGPSILRIQQVVRGDSAAYFCASSPTGDNSPLHFGNGTRLTVT.

The chain is built from TRBV9 and TRBJ1-3. The CDR3 length is 12 residues. The germline CDR1 and CDR2 sequences are SGDLS and YYNGEE. The CDR3 reads CASSVVGNTIYF.